One and the same sample provided the 18 T cell receptor beta chains below, sequenced in a study of blood T cell repertoires in COVID-19 (dated by TCRdb to the early 2020s). Library generation was performed with the immunoSEQ multiplex PCR assay. Entries here come from immuneACCESS through TCRdb and include only in-frame sequences with V and J called. Some clones fail to appear in such tables; in the studies checked, an unresolved V gene covers under half of the shortfall, and the cause of the remainder is unknown. Across this sample there are approximately 150,000 clones, with about 92% seen only once. The ten most abundant clones make up around 1.6% of the sample. What was sequenced was peripheral blood. Receptor source: a human donor in a cohort sampled during active COVID-19.

The chain has TRBV30 and TRBJ2-2; D uncertain. CDR3 length: 13 amino acids. CDR1 and CDR2 (germline): GTSNPN, SVGIG (reference sequence). V shed 1 base and J shed 4 bases, with 7 bases lying between them. The chain's CDR3 is CAWSASSTGELFF. CDR3 in DNA: TGTGCCTGGAGTGCCTCGAGCACCGGGGAGCTGTTTTTT.

The chain employs TRBV6-5 and TRBJ2-5, with D perhaps TRBD1 (5 bases). CDR1 is MNHEY, CDR2 SVGAGI, per germline. The CDR3 is 13 amino acids. V dropped 3 bases and J dropped 1 base, with 6 bases sitting between them. For the CDR3, the DNA is TGTGCCAGCAGTTATGGGGCCCAAGAGACCCAGTACTTC. Its translation: CASSYGAQETQYF.

CDR3 sequence: CASRSDMGPYEQYF. CDR3 coding DNA: TGTGCCAGCAGGTCGGACATGGGCCCCTACGAGCAGTACTTC. The rearrangement links TRBV5-8 to TRBJ2-7; D possibly corresponds to TRBD1 (5 bases). The V gene lost 5 bases and the J gene lost 2 bases, with 14 bases spanning the gap. Per germline, CDR1 SGHTS and CDR2 YDEGEE. The CDR3 consists of 14 residues.

V gene TRBV7-9 combines with J gene TRBJ1-2; 7 nucleotides match TRBD1. Per germline, CDR1 SEHNR and CDR2 FQNEAQ (reference sequence). V shed 1 base and J 7 bases; nucleotides not matched to a gene: 15. The CDR3 totals 17 residues. The CDR3 spells CASSLGATGYLPGGYTF. DNA for the CDR3: TGTGCCAGCAGCTTAGGCGCGACAGGGTACTTACCGGGTGGCTACACCTTC.

This clone turned up a few times. The sample contains more than one DNA sequence encoding this CDR3. V and J are TRBV19 and TRBJ2-5; 7 bases are shared with TRBD1. The ends lost 2 bases at V and 4 bases at J; junction bases unmatched: 7. Germline V lookup: CDR1 LNHDA, CDR2 SQIVND (reference sequence). The length of the CDR3 is 15 residues. CDR3 bases: TGTGCCAGTAGTATAAGACAGGGATCGGGAGAGACCCAGTACTTC. It encodes CASSIRQGSGETQYF.

The chain combines TRBV9 with TRBJ2-7; the D is unclear. The CDR3 length is 13 residues. Germline V gives CDR1 SGDLS, CDR2 YYNGEE. The V and J ends lost 5 bases and 3 bases respectively, with 12 bases between them. The CDR3 DNA reads TGTGCCAGCAGTACCGGGTCGGACTACGAGCAGTACTTC. Protein product: CASSTGSDYEQYF. The whole variable domain, remainder taken from reference TRBV9 and TRBJ2-7, is DSGVTQTPKHLITATGQRVTLRCSPRSGDLSVYWYQQSLDQGLQFLIQYYNGEERAKGNILERFSAQQFPDLHSELNLSSLELGDSALYFCASSTGSDYEQYFGPGTRLTVT.

Concerning this clone: At one of its ends the junction is not consistent with the germline gene, which may arise from a read error. V usage is TRBV7-7 and J usage is TRBJ2-3; TRBD2 agrees at 7 bases. The CDR3 covers 16 residues. The germline gives CDR1 SSHAT, CDR2 FNYEAQ (reference sequence). The CDR3 loop reads CASSSVLSGGTDTQYF. The CDR3 DNA reads TGTGCTAGCAGCTCGGTCCTAAGCGGGGGCACAGATACGCAGTATTTT.

This chain joins TRBV4-2 and TRBJ2-1; no clear D. CDR3 length: 14 amino acids. In germline, CDR1 is LGHNA, CDR2 YNFKEQ. Trimming cost V 1 base and J 2 bases, with 6 bases left between them. CDR3 protein: CASSQASPYNEQFF. For the CDR3, the DNA is TGTGCCAGCAGCCAAGCAAGCCCCTACAATGAGCAGTTCTTC.

The V call is TRBV2, the J call TRBJ1-5; D perhaps matches TRBD1 (5 bases). The length of the CDR3 is 16 residues. The V end lost 8 bases, the J end lost 1 base, and 18 bases lay between the germline ends. Germline CDR1 SNHLY, CDR2 FYNNEI. CDR3 residues: CASLLDGGASNQPQHF. In nucleotides, the CDR3 is TGTGCCAGCCTTTTGGATGGAGGGGCGAGCAATCAGCCCCAGCATTTT.

The rearrangement uses TRBV29-1 and TRBJ1-1, with a possible D match to TRBD1 (6 bases). The V gene's germline CDR1 is SQVTM and CDR2 ANQGSEA. This CDR3 is built from 13 residues. Trimming removed 5 bases from V and 4 bases from J, with 14 bases in between. The CDR3 sequence is CSVSPTGTTEAFF. DNA of the CDR3: TGCAGCGTTTCGCCTACAGGGACCACTGAAGCTTTCTTT. The variable domain in full, completed from reference TRBV29-1 and TRBJ1-1, reads SAVISQKPSRDICQRGTSLTIQCQVDSQVTMMFWYRQQPGQSLTLIATANQGSEATYESGFVIDKFPISRPNLTFSTLTVSNMSPEDSSIYLCSVSPTGTTEAFFGQGTRLTVV.

This chain connects TRBV6-4 to TRBJ2-3; tentative D call: TRBD2 (6 bases). Germline CDR1 is MRHNA and CDR2 is SNTAGT. Trimming shortened V by 2 bases and J by 0 bases, and 6 bases separated the two germline ends. The CDR3 length is 14 residues. The CDR3 spells CASSDGGSTDTQYF. In DNA, the CDR3 is TGTGCCAGCAGTGACGGGGGGAGCACAGATACGCAGTATTTT.

This clone was seen once. J is TRBJ1-3 and V is TRBV30; D perhaps matches TRBD1 (6 bases). The CDR3 contains 15 residues. Germline-derived CDR1 and CDR2 are GTSNPN and SVGIG (reference sequence). The ends were cut back, 0 bases at V and 4 bases at J, with 13 bases in the middle. The CDR3 here is CAWSVGGAAGNTIYF. The CDR3 DNA reads as TGTGCCTGGAGTGTTGGGGGGGCGGCGGGAAACACCATATATTTT. Full variable domain (outside the CDR3, taken from reference TRBV30 and TRBJ1-3): SQTIHQWPATLVQPVGSPLSLECTVEGTSNPNLYWYRQAAGRGLQLLFYSVGIGQISSEVPQNLSASRPQDRQFILSSKKLLLSDSGFYLCAWSVGGAAGNTIYFGEGSWLTVV.

The table lists this clone with a few counts. The chain combines TRBV10-2 with TRBJ2-6; TRBD1 is a possible D gene (5 bases). The CDR3 loop spans 14 amino acids. Trimming removed 8 bases at V and 0 bases at J, with 8 bases between. Germline V CDR1 and CDR2: WSHSY, SAAADI. DNA for the CDR3: TGCGCCAGCTCGACAGTCTCTGGGGCCAACGTCCTGACTTTC. This gives the protein CASSTVSGANVLTF.

The V gene is TRBV10-3, the J gene TRBJ1-5; D perhaps matches TRBD1 (6 bases). CDR1 is ENHRY and CDR2 is SYGVKD in the germline V gene. The germline V and J ends were trimmed by 9 bases and 0 bases, with 9 bases remaining between them. This CDR3 contains 13 residues. CDR3: CAMGTSSNQPQHF. The CDR3 nucleotides read TGTGCCATGGGGACATCTAGCAATCAGCCCCAGCATTTT.

J is TRBJ1-2 and V is TRBV29-1; TRBD1 aligns across 9 bases. Germline CDR1 reads SQVTM; CDR2 reads ANQGSEA. The V and J ends lost 6 bases and 8 bases, in that order; junction bases with no gene match: 4. There are 11 residues in the CDR3. In DNA, the CDR3 is TGCAGCGTCGAGGACAGGGGAGGCTACACCTTC. The encoded protein is CSVEDRGGYTF.

The J gene is TRBJ2-7, the V gene TRBV2, with TRBD2 as a possible D gene (6 bases). Germline CDR1 SNHLY, CDR2 FYNNEI. The CDR3 runs to 15 residues. V shed 4 bases and J shed 2 bases, with 15 bases lying between them. DNA for the CDR3: TGTGCCAGCAGTGTCCAGGAGGGGTCACCCTACGAGCAGTACTTC. Residues: CASSVQEGSPYEQYF. Full variable domain (remainder filled in from reference TRBV2 and TRBJ2-7): EPEVTQTPSHQVTQMGQEVILRCVPISNHLYFYWYRQILGQKVEFLVSFYNNEISEKSEIFDDQFSVERPDGSNFTLKIRSTKLEDSAMYFCASSVQEGSPYEQYFGPGTRLTVT.

V is TRBV9 and J is TRBJ2-3, with D possibly being TRBD1 (6 bases). Trimming removed 6 bases at V and 1 base at J, with 12 bases between. Germline values: CDR1 SGDLS, CDR2 YYNGEE. This CDR3 has 14 residues. The CDR3 nucleotides are TGTGCCAGCACCTTGGGGGCCGGCACAGATACGCAGTATTTT. Its translation is CASTLGAGTDTQYF.

This rearrangement joins TRBV6-4 to TRBJ2-2, with 10 positions matching TRBD2. In germline, CDR1 is MRHNA, CDR2 SNTAGT. This CDR3 is 15 amino acids long. Unmatched junction bases numbered 2, after V lost 4 bases and J lost 3 bases. CDR3 coding DNA: TGTGCCAGCAGTGCCGGGACTAGCGACACCGGGGAGCTGTTTTTT. Protein sequence: CASSAGTSDTGELFF.